These 4 T cell receptor beta chains share one sample of origin, sequenced in a study of post-analysis software for immune sequencing data. Study-level results: When patients were compared with controls, a handful of TRBV segments were more frequent, TRBV5-6, TRBV5-1 and TRBV20-1 among them.

The TCR beta cDNA libraries contained unique molecular identifiers. Via MiXCR, TCRdb re-called the PCR reads, giving one row per CDR3 protein. Of over 700,000 distinct CDR3 sequences in the sample, 25% to 30% were seen once. No cognate antigen is known for these TCRs. The sample consisted of blood. The receptors derive from a girl aged 5-17 years with multiple sclerosis.

The V call is TRBV2, the J call TRBJ1-1; D is possibly TRBD1 (5 bases). Germline CDR1 reads SNHLY; CDR2 reads FYNNEI. The CDR3 runs to 12 residues. V lost 7 bases and J 10 bases, leaving 16 bases between the germline ends. CDR3 amino acids: CASTTDRGRAFF. CDR3 nucleotides: TGTGCCAGCACAACTGACCGGGGGAGAGCTTTCTTT.

The rearrangement links TRBV11-2 to TRBJ2-1; possible D gene TRBD2, 6 bases. Deletions cut 5 bases from V and 0 bases from J, with 17 bases between. CDR1 and CDR2 (germline): SGHAT, FQNNGV. CDR3 size: 17 residues. CDR3 nucleotides: TGTGCCAGCAGCCTTGACGCTCGGGGGAGCTCCTACAATGAGCAGTTCTTC. Protein sequence: CASSLDARGSSYNEQFF. Full variable domain (rest looked up from reference TRBV11-2 and TRBJ2-1): EAGVAQSPRYKIIEKRQSVAFWCNPISGHATLYWYQQILGQGPKLLIQFQNNGVVDDSQLPKDRFSAERLKGVDSTLKIQPAKLEDSAVYLCASSLDARGSSYNEQFFGPGTRLTVL.

This clonotype was detected a few times. The J gene is TRBJ2-7, the V gene TRBV6-2 or TRBV6-3, with TRBD1 matching 9 bases. The CDR3 contains 16 residues. The germline CDR1 and CDR2 sequences are MNHEY and SVGEGT. The trim removed 7 bases at V and 4 bases at J, leaving 14 bases unmatched. Here the CDR3 reads CASTTEGTGRRYEQYF. CDR3 nucleotides: TGTGCCAGCACCACCGAAGGGACAGGGAGGAGGTACGAGCAGTACTTC.

This clonotype was picked up a small number of times. This chain connects TRBV2 to TRBJ2-7, with TRBD1 matching over 7 bases. The CDR3 runs 13 residues. Looked up from germline, CDR1 is SNHLY and CDR2 is FYNNEI. Trimming cost V 8 bases and J 3 bases; bases outside gene matches: 7. The DNA for the CDR3 is TGTGCCAGCGGCCCGGCAGGGGGCTACGAGCAGTACTTC. Translating it yields CASGPAGGYEQYF.